The 27 T cell receptor beta chains below all came from one sample that was sequenced in a study of T cell responses to AZD1222 COVID-19 vaccine. Libraries were prepared by immunoSEQ multiplex PCR; TCRdb keeps only in-frame clonotypes and omits some of them. The sample carries 100,000 to 150,000 clones, 70% to 90% recorded once. Sequenced material: peripheral blood, taken on day 0 of AZD1222 vaccination. These TCRs come from an adult in good health.

The genes are TRBV11-2 and TRBJ1-3; D gene unclear. Trimming removed 5 bases at V and 0 bases at J, with 8 bases between. Germline V gene sequence: CDR1 SGHAT, CDR2 FQNNGV. This CDR3 has 14 amino acids. DNA for the CDR3: TGTGCCAGCAGCCCGGAGTTCTCTGGAAACACCATATATTTT. It yields the protein CASSPEFSGNTIYF.

The chain joins TRBV28 to TRBJ1-1, with D unclear. Deletions cut 1 base from V and 4 bases from J, with 7 bases between. In germline, CDR1 is MDHEN, CDR2 SYDVKM. The CDR3 is 13 residues long. The CDR3 sequence is CASSLSQFTEAFF. DNA for the CDR3: TGTGCCAGCAGTTTATCCCAGTTCACTGAAGCTTTCTTT.

The chain combines TRBV18 with TRBJ2-3; D might be TRBD2 (6 bases). The CDR3 extends over 14 amino acids. Germline values: CDR1 KGHSH, CDR2 LQKENI. V lost 3 bases, J lost 3 bases, and 10 bases lay in between. In DNA form, the CDR3 reads TGTGCCAGCTCACCGCTCCGGGGGACAGATACGCAGTATTTT. It codes for CASSPLRGTDTQYF.

The chain links TRBV19 to TRBJ1-6, with no clear D. The ends were cut back, 5 bases at V and 4 bases at J, with 9 bases in the middle. The CDR3 totals 14 residues. Germline V lookup: CDR1 LNHDA, CDR2 SQIVND (reference sequence). The DNA of the CDR3 is TGTGCCAGTAGTCCTGGACCTTATAATTCACCCCTCCACTTT. It encodes CASSPGPYNSPLHF.

V gene TRBV6-4 combines with J gene TRBJ1-1, with a tentative D call TRBD1 (6 bases). This CDR3 spans 16 amino acids. Germline V CDR1 and CDR2: MRHNA, SNTAGT. Trimming left V 6 bases short and J 7 bases short, with 24 bases between. This CDR3 reads CASSAVQTGTYLEAFF. CDR3 in DNA: TGTGCCAGCAGCGCCGTCCAAACCGGGACATACCTTGAAGCTTTCTTT.

The chain has TRBV13 and TRBJ2-7; 7 positions match TRBD2. Germline CDR1 and CDR2: PRHDT and FYEKMQ (reference sequence). The CDR3 loop spans 15 amino acids. The V gene end was trimmed by 5 bases and the J gene end by 2 bases; junction bases not matched to a gene: 9. The CDR3 loop is CASSTGGTGAYEQYF. CDR3 nucleotides: TGTGCCAGCAGCACCGGGGGGACGGGAGCCTACGAGCAGTACTTC.

This chain links TRBV2 with TRBJ1-4; no reliable D call. The CDR3 spans 14 residues. V was clipped by 6 bases and J by 2 bases, with 10 bases between them. Germline CDR1 and CDR2: SNHLY and FYNNEI. CDR3 region: CASSASRTNEKLFF. The CDR3 nucleotides are TGTGCCAGCAGCGCAAGCAGGACTAATGAAAAACTGTTTTTT. The full variable domain, with the rest looked up from reference TRBV2 and TRBJ1-4, is EPEVTQTPSHQVTQMGQEVILRCVPISNHLYFYWYRQILGQKVEFLVSFYNNEISEKSEIFDDQFSVERPDGSNFTLKIRSTKLEDSAMYFCASSASRTNEKLFFGSGTQLSVL.

The chain couples TRBV5-1 to TRBJ1-4, with D perhaps matching TRBD1 (5 bases). Trimming removed 3 bases at V and 3 bases at J, with 9 bases between. This CDR3 region has 14 residues. Per the germline V gene, CDR1 is SGHRS and CDR2 is YFSETQ. CDR3 sequence reads: CASSWDGSNEKLFF. The DNA of the CDR3 is TGCGCCAGCAGCTGGGACGGATCTAATGAAAAACTGTTTTTT.

V usage is TRBV7-2 and J usage is TRBJ1-4, with D unresolved. CDR3 size: 15 residues. Germline CDR1 SGHTA, CDR2 FQGNSA. The ends were cut back, 5 bases at V and 8 bases at J, with 18 bases in the middle. The DNA of the CDR3 is TGTGCCAGCAGCCCAGGACTTCTACGGTACGAAAAACTGTTTTTT. This gives the protein CASSPGLLRYEKLFF.

The chain couples TRBV19 to TRBJ2-3; TRBD1 agrees at 7 bases. The CDR3 length is 16 residues. Germline loops: CDR1 LNHDA, CDR2 SQIVND (reference sequence). The trim removed 6 bases at V and 4 bases at J, leaving 13 bases unmatched. CDR3 residues: CASRPVRQGFADTQYF. The DNA for the CDR3 is TGTGCCAGTAGACCTGTGAGACAGGGATTTGCAGATACGCAGTATTTT. Using reference TRBV19 and TRBJ2-3 for the parts outside the CDR3, the full variable domain is DGGITQSPKYLFRKEGQNVTLSCEQNLNHDAMYWYRQDPGQGLRLIYYSQIVNDFQKGDIAEGYSVSREKKESFPLTVTSAQKNPTAFYLCASRPVRQGFADTQYFGPGTRLTVL.

This CDR3 reads CASSHTRQEDTYEQYF. CDR3 nucleotides: TGTGCCAGCAGCCATACCCGACAGGAGGACACCTACGAGCAGTACTTC. The V call is TRBV14, the J call TRBJ2-7, with D perhaps matching TRBD1 (6 bases). The V gene lost 3 bases and the J gene lost 2 bases, with 17 bases spanning the gap. The germline CDR1 and CDR2 sequences are SGHDN and FVKESK. The CDR3 has 16 residues.

This chain uses TRBV18 with TRBJ1-6; D gene ambiguous. Germline V lookup: CDR1 KGHSH, CDR2 LQKENI. The CDR3 has 16 residues. Trimming took off 0 bases at V and 6 bases at J, with 12 bases between the two ends. The CDR3: CASSPPGSFLNSPLHF. CDR3 in DNA: TGTGCCAGCTCACCACCCGGGTCCTTCCTTAATTCACCCCTCCACTTT.

This rearrangement joins TRBV18 to TRBJ2-6; D remains ambiguous. V lost 6 bases to trimming and J lost 0 bases, with 21 bases between them. CDR1 is KGHSH, CDR2 LQKENI, per germline. This CDR3 has 19 residues. The CDR3 reads CASSPRTWGKASGANVLTF. Written as DNA, the CDR3 is TGTGCCAGCTCCCCTCGTACCTGGGGAAAGGCCTCTGGGGCCAACGTCCTGACTTTC.

The J gene is TRBJ2-3, the V gene TRBV7-3, with 13 bases matching TRBD2. The CDR3 length is 16 residues. The V gene end was trimmed by 3 bases and the J gene end by 2 bases; junction bases not matched to a gene: 2. CDR1 is SGHTA, CDR2 FQGTGA, per germline. The CDR3 sequence is CASSLTSGGFTDTQYF. Here the CDR3 DNA reads TGTGCCAGCAGCTTGACTAGCGGGGGGTTCACAGATACGCAGTATTTT.

The chain couples TRBV2 to TRBJ2-3, with 15 bases that match TRBD2. Germline CDR1 and CDR2: SNHLY and FYNNEI. The CDR3 runs to 19 residues. V shed 4 bases and J 1 base; nucleotides not matched to a gene: 9. CDR3: CASSGTSGGARGGTDTQYF. The CDR3 region has the DNA TGTGCCAGCAGTGGGACTAGCGGGGGGGCGCGAGGTGGCACAGATACGCAGTATTTT.

This clone was observed many times. Written as DNA, the CDR3 is TGTGCCAGCAGTTTAGGGACAGCGGGTGAGCAGTTCTTC. Translation gives CASSLGTAGEQFF. V gene TRBV28 combines with J gene TRBJ2-1; TRBD1 might be the D (7 bases). Trimming stripped 2 bases from V and 9 bases from J, with 11 bases between. The germline V gene has CDR1 MDHEN and CDR2 SYDVKM. The length of the CDR3 is 13 residues.

V gene TRBV12-5 combines with J gene TRBJ2-2, with D tentatively TRBD1 or TRBD2 (6 bases each). The CDR3 extends over 17 amino acids. CDR1 LGHNT and CDR2 FRNRAP come from the germline V gene. V gave up 0 bases and J gave up 4 bases, with 15 bases separating them. The CDR3: CASGLVSGGRGTGELFF. In nucleotides, the CDR3 is TGTGCTAGTGGTTTGGTGTCCGGGGGCCGGGGCACCGGGGAGCTGTTTTTT.

The J gene is TRBJ1-2, the V gene TRBV12-5; D call uncertain. V lost 9 bases to trimming and J lost 5 bases, with 19 bases between them. Per the germline V gene, CDR1 is LGHNT and CDR2 is FRNRAP. CDR3 length equals 14 residues. For the CDR3, the DNA is TGTGCTAGCGGTGCTTGGAGCCGGGCTTATGGCTACACCTTC. It encodes CASGAWSRAYGYTF.

The V gene is TRBV6-5, the J gene TRBJ1-2; D is perhaps TRBD1 (5 bases). Germline V CDR1 and CDR2: MNHEY, SVGAGI. The CDR3 is 14 residues long. V was trimmed by 6 bases and J by 4 bases, leaving 15 bases between them. The CDR3 nucleotides are TGTGCCAGCAGCGGGTGGGGGGGAGGCTATGGCTACACCTTC. Translated, it gives CASSGWGGGYGYTF.

The chain couples TRBV7-8 to TRBJ1-5; D uncertain. V gave up 0 bases and J gave up 4 bases, with 7 bases separating them. Germline assignment: CDR1 SGHVS and CDR2 FQNEAQ. This CDR3 spans 14 amino acids. The CDR3 reads CASSLAGQNQPQHF. As DNA, the CDR3 is TGTGCCAGCAGCTTAGCCGGCCAAAATCAGCCCCAGCATTTT.

The chain carries TRBV10-3 and TRBJ2-5; D is unresolved. Looked up from germline, CDR1 is ENHRY and CDR2 is SYGVKD. V dropped 10 bases and J dropped 5 bases, with 14 bases sitting between them. The CDR3 has 12 residues. The CDR3 sequence is CATRERYETQYF. CDR3 in DNA: TGTGCCACCCGTGAGCGTTATGAGACCCAGTACTTC.

The V and J genes are TRBV28 and TRBJ1-5; 7 bases match TRBD1. Germline V gives CDR1 MDHEN, CDR2 SYDVKM. The CDR3 consists of 14 residues. Trimming removed 4 bases from V and 6 bases from J; junction bases left unmatched: 6. The DNA of the CDR3 is TGTGCCAGCAGTTCCCGACAGGGAGGTCAGCCCCAGCATTTT. Translation: CASSSRQGGQPQHF.

The rearrangement joins TRBV6-5 to TRBJ1-3, with D tentatively TRBD1 (5 bases). CDR1 is MNHEY and CDR2 is SVGAGI in the germline V gene. Trimming left V 7 bases short and J 4 bases short, with 14 bases between. The CDR3 extends over 14 amino acids. Here the CDR3 DNA reads TGTGCCAGCATGGATTGGGGGAACGGAAACACCATATATTTT. Its translation: CASMDWGNGNTIYF.

The rearrangement links TRBV11-3 to TRBJ1-1, with D uncertain. The CDR3 has 12 residues. V lost 8 bases and J lost 2, with 9 bases in between. Germline lookup yields CDR1 SGHNT and CDR2 YENEEA. CDR3 amino acids: CASLGPNTEAFF. The CDR3, as DNA: TGTGCCAGCCTAGGGCCTAACACTGAAGCTTTCTTT. The full variable domain, completed using reference TRBV11-3 and TRBJ1-1, is EAGVVQSPRYKIIEKKQPVAFWCNPISGHNTLYWYLQNLGQGPELLIRYENEEAVDDSQLPKDRFSAERLKGVDSTLKIQPAELGDSAVYLCASLGPNTEAFFGQGTRLTVV.

This sequence joins TRBV28 and TRBJ1-2; the match to TRBD1 covers 9 bases. Per germline, CDR1 MDHEN and CDR2 SYDVKM. The CDR3 sequence is 13 residues long. V shed 6 bases and J 4 bases; nucleotides not matched to a gene: 3. As DNA, the CDR3 is TGTGCCAGCAGGGACAGGGGACTCTATGGCTACACCTTC. This translates into CASRDRGLYGYTF.

V is TRBV7-2 and J is TRBJ2-1; maybe TRBD2 (6 bases). The CDR3 contains 15 residues. The germline V gene encodes CDR1 SGHTA and CDR2 FQGNSA. V lost 5 bases to trimming and J lost 4 bases, with 15 bases between them. Written as DNA, the CDR3 is TGTGCCAGCAGCCTACGCGGGGACCCTTACAATGAGCAGTTCTTC. The encoded protein is CASSLRGDPYNEQFF.

The V gene is TRBV5-6, the J gene TRBJ2-2; D is unclear. Germline V gives CDR1 SGHDT, CDR2 YYEEEE. The CDR3 spans 15 residues. V shed 2 bases and J shed 2 bases, with 10 bases lying between them. CDR3: CASSLSPANTGELFF. CDR3 nucleotides: TGTGCCAGCAGCTTATCGCCAGCTAACACCGGGGAGCTGTTTTTT. The full variable domain, rest sourced from reference TRBV5-6 and TRBJ2-2, is DAGVTQSPTHLIKTRGQQVTLRCSPKSGHDTVSWYQQALGQGPQFIFQYYEEEERQRGNFPDRFSGHQFPNYSSELNVNALLLGDSALYLCASSLSPANTGELFFGEGSRLTVL.